Shown below are 32 T cell receptor beta chains from a single sample sequenced in a study of shared clonotypes between healthy human individuals. TCRdb's copy holds only in-frame clones and misses some; the assay was immunoSEQ multiplex PCR. This table holds approximately 1.5 million clones, approximately 98.5% found once. Sequenced: naive CD4+ T cells sorted from blood. Documented subset: CD45RA+ positively selected. These receptors were taken from a man aged 30 to 45 in good health.

The table lists this clone with a count of one. The rearrangement joins TRBV5-4 to TRBJ1-1; maybe TRBD1 (5 bases). Trimming shortened V by 0 bases and J by 1 base, and 10 bases separated the two germline ends. This CDR3 is built from 15 residues. Looked up from germline, CDR1 is SGHNT and CDR2 is YYREEE (reference sequence). CDR3 coding DNA: TGTGCCAGCAGCTTGGGGGACCCGACGAACACTGAAGCTTTCTTT. It yields the protein CASSLGDPTNTEAFF.

The V call is TRBV2, the J call TRBJ2-1; 8 positions match TRBD2. The CDR3 is made up of 13 amino acids. Germline CDR1 is SNHLY and CDR2 is FYNNEI. V gave up 9 bases and J gave up 7 bases; unmatched junction bases: 8. The CDR3 region has the DNA TGTGCCAGTGCCCCGGGAGGGGGGAATGAGCAGTTCTTC. This encodes CASAPGGGNEQFF.

The chain has TRBV5-8 and TRBJ2-7; possible D gene TRBD1, 5 bases. Germline V gene sequence: CDR1 SGHTS, CDR2 YDEGEE. CDR3 length: 14 residues. V shed 1 base and J shed 2 bases, with 10 bases lying between them. The CDR3 here is CASSLTGTTYEQYF. CDR3 bases: TGTGCCAGCAGCTTGACAGGAACAACCTACGAGCAGTACTTC.

The V gene is TRBV18, the J gene TRBJ2-5; the D gene is possibly TRBD1 (6 bases). Trimming stripped 3 bases from V and 3 bases from J, with 14 bases between. The CDR3 is made up of 15 amino acids. Germline V gene lookup returns CDR1 KGHSH and CDR2 LQKENI. CDR3 region: CASSPYTGNEETQYF. The CDR3 DNA sequence: TGTGCCAGCTCACCCTATACAGGGAACGAAGAGACCCAGTACTTC.

The rearrangement links TRBV7-9 to TRBJ2-7; the D gene is possibly TRBD1 (6 bases). Trimming stripped 5 bases from V and 0 bases from J, with 8 bases between. The germline V gene encodes CDR1 SEHNR and CDR2 FQNEAQ (reference sequence). CDR3 size: 13 residues. The CDR3 nucleotides read TGTGCCAGCAGCAGGGACAACTCCTACGAGCAGTACTTC. This codes for CASSRDNSYEQYF.

The V and J genes are TRBV6-1 and TRBJ2-7; 9 nucleotides align to TRBD2. The CDR3 contains 15 residues. V lost 4 bases to trimming and J lost 0 bases; unmatched junction nucleotides: 4. Germline CDR1 and CDR2: MNHNS and SASEGT. CDR3 bases: TGTGCCAGCAGTGCGAGCGGGAGGAGCTCCTACGAGCAGTACTTC. Protein: CASSASGRSSYEQYF.

The J gene is TRBJ2-7, the V gene TRBV28, with D unclear. Per the germline V gene, CDR1 is MDHEN and CDR2 is SYDVKM. Trimming took 4 bases from V and 3 from J, leaving 19 bases between them. The CDR3 sequence is 16 residues long. The CDR3 is CASSSGSASVVYEQYF. In nucleotides, the CDR3 is TGTGCCAGCAGTTCTGGGTCGGCTAGTGTAGTCTACGAGCAGTACTTC.

J is TRBJ2-5 and V is TRBV14, with 10 bases identical to TRBD1. The CDR3 length is 14 residues. V trimming: 5 bases; J trimming: 5 bases; junction bases outside the gene matches: 5. Germline CDR1 and CDR2: SGHDN and FVKESK. CDR3 amino acids: CASSRQGALETQYF. CDR3 in DNA: TGTGCCAGCAGCAGACAGGGGGCGCTTGAGACCCAGTACTTC. Supplemented by reference TRBV14 and TRBJ2-5, the full variable domain reads EAGVTQFPSHSVIEKGQTVTLRCDPISGHDNLYWYRRVMGKEIKFLLHFVKESKQDESGMPNNRFLAERTGGTYSTLKVQPAELEDSGVYFCASSRQGALETQYFGPGTRLLVL.

The chain combines TRBV11-3 with TRBJ2-1; D is unclear. This CDR3 is 15 amino acids long. The V end was cut by 5 bases, the J end by 4 bases, with 15 bases between. Germline V lookup: CDR1 SGHNT, CDR2 YENEEA. CDR3 amino acids: CASSPPGFSYNEQFF. In DNA form, the CDR3 reads TGTGCCAGCAGCCCCCCGGGCTTTTCTTACAATGAGCAGTTCTTC.

This chain uses TRBV14 with TRBJ2-1; no firm D call. The V gene lost 6 bases and the J gene lost 3 bases, with 3 bases spanning the gap. The CDR3 is 11 residues long. The germline V gene has CDR1 SGHDN and CDR2 FVKESK. The CDR3 sequence is CASSFYNEQFF. The CDR3, as DNA: TGTGCCAGCAGTTTCTACAATGAGCAGTTCTTC.

DNA for the CDR3: TGTGCCAGCAGGGCTAGCGGGACAGATACGCAGTATTTT. It specifies CASRASGTDTQYF. This chain joins TRBV27 and TRBJ2-3, with TRBD2 matching over 8 bases. CDR1 MNHEY and CDR2 SMNVEV come from the germline V gene (reference sequence). The CDR3 spans 13 residues. The J segment lost 3 bases and the V segment lost 6 bases, leaving 2 bases of the junction unmatched.

This chain's CDR3 is CASSLGAISAAKNIQYF. As DNA, the CDR3 is TGCGCCAGCAGCTTGGGGGCCATCAGCGCAGCCAAAAACATTCAGTACTTC. The genes are TRBV5-1 and TRBJ2-4; no clear D. The V and J ends lost 0 bases and 0 bases respectively, with 13 bases between them. From germline, CDR1 is SGHRS and CDR2 YFSETQ. This CDR3 has 17 residues.

V gene TRBV28 combines with J gene TRBJ2-2; D uncertain. Germline CDR1 is MDHEN and CDR2 is SYDVKM. The CDR3 loop spans 12 amino acids. V gave up 5 bases and J gave up 9 bases, with 10 bases separating them. The CDR3 protein is CASSLSHRELFF. The DNA for the CDR3 is TGTGCCAGCAGTCTCAGCCACCGGGAGCTGTTTTTT.

The chain joins TRBV6-6 to TRBJ1-1, with TRBD1 as a possible D gene (5 bases). The length of the CDR3 is 13 residues. From germline, CDR1 is MNHNY and CDR2 SVGAGI (reference sequence). Deletions cut 6 bases from V and 4 bases from J, with 12 bases between. CDR3 loop: CASSLGQGTEAFF. DNA of the CDR3: TGTGCCAGCAGCCTCGGCCAGGGCACTGAAGCTTTCTTT.

This sequence joins TRBV9 and TRBJ2-7, with no clear D. Trimming cost V 0 bases and J 2 bases, with 9 bases left between them. CDR1 and CDR2 (germline): SGDLS, YYNGEE. This CDR3 comprises 14 residues. The CDR3 coding sequence is TGTGCCAGCAGCGTAGATACGGCCGCCTACGAGCAGTACTTC. Translated: CASSVDTAAYEQYF.

The V gene is TRBV29-1, the J gene TRBJ1-5; the D is unclear. CDR1 is SQVTM, CDR2 ANQGSEA, per germline. This CDR3 is built from 13 residues. The germline V and J ends were trimmed by 4 bases and 3 bases, with 10 bases remaining between them. The CDR3 DNA follows: TGCAGCGTTGTCGGGGAGATCAATCAGCCCCAGCATTTT. Translated: CSVVGEINQPQHF.

This clone was observed a handful of times. The genes are TRBV7-2 and TRBJ2-7; D not resolved. The CDR3 contains 11 residues. Germline-derived CDR1 and CDR2 are SGHTA and FQGNSA. Deletions cut 5 bases from V and 0 bases from J, with 2 bases between. In DNA, the CDR3 is TGTGCCAGCAGCCACTCCTACGAGCAGTACTTC. It is translated as CASSHSYEQYF.

The chain carries TRBV9 and TRBJ2-7; D might be TRBD1 or TRBD2, each matching 5 bases. Germline CDR1 reads SGDLS; CDR2 reads YYNGEE. This CDR3 has 15 amino acids. V gave up 0 bases and J gave up 3 bases, with 13 bases separating them. CDR3: CASSVGGVRGYEQYF. The CDR3 nucleotides are TGTGCCAGCAGCGTAGGAGGGGTAAGAGGCTACGAGCAGTACTTC.

The chain recombines TRBV6-5 with TRBJ2-1; 8 nucleotides line up with TRBD2. The trim removed 3 bases at V and 7 bases at J, leaving 8 bases unmatched. CDR3 size: 15 residues. Germline V CDR1 and CDR2: MNHEY, SVGAGI. The CDR3, as DNA: TGTGCCAGCAGTTATCAACCGACTAGCGTTAATGAGCAGTTCTTC. This codes for CASSYQPTSVNEQFF.

The V call is TRBV9, the J call TRBJ2-1; 7 bases are shared with TRBD1. The CDR3 has 14 residues. Per germline, CDR1 SGDLS and CDR2 YYNGEE. Trimming removed 0 bases from V and 9 bases from J; junction bases left unmatched: 6. CDR3 nucleotides: TGTGCCAGCAGCGTAGAACAGGGGACGGGTGAGCAGTTCTTC. Protein: CASSVEQGTGEQFF.

J is TRBJ2-1 and V is TRBV29-1; possibly TRBD1 for D (6 bases). The CDR3 is 13 residues long. Trimming left V 3 bases short and J 8 bases short, with 14 bases between. The germline gives CDR1 SQVTM, CDR2 ANQGSEA. CDR3 protein: CSVDLFQGYEQFF. Written as DNA, the CDR3 is TGCAGCGTTGACCTCTTCCAGGGGTATGAGCAGTTCTTC.

This clone was detected once. The DNA for the CDR3 is TGTGCCAGCTCATCTATCACTCACTCCGGGACGGCCATTAATGAAAAACTGTTTTTT. This translates into CASSSITHSGTAINEKLFF. V gene TRBV18 combines with J gene TRBJ1-4, with TRBD1 as a possible D gene (5 bases). The germline V gene has CDR1 KGHSH and CDR2 LQKENI. The V gene lost 5 bases and the J gene lost 4 bases, with 26 bases spanning the gap. The CDR3 has 19 amino acids.

V gene TRBV6-1 combines with J gene TRBJ2-2; the D is unclear. Germline V gene data show CDR1 as MNHNS and CDR2 as SASEGT. V dropped 2 bases and J dropped 4 bases, with 8 bases sitting between them. CDR3 length: 14 residues. CDR3 nucleotide sequence: TGTGCCAGCAGTGAACAGTCGAGCACCGGGGAGCTGTTTTTT. Translation gives CASSEQSSTGELFF.

The chain couples TRBV6-6 to TRBJ2-5; 7 nucleotides line up with TRBD1. This CDR3 comprises 15 residues. The germline V gene encodes CDR1 MNHNY and CDR2 SVGAGI (reference sequence). Germline trimming cut 1 base from V and 3 bases from J; bases unmatched to any gene: 5. The CDR3 nucleotides are TGTGCCAGCAGTTACTTAGGAGGACAGGAAGAGACCCAGTACTTC. Amino acids: CASSYLGGQEETQYF.

The chain carries TRBV10-3 and TRBJ2-7, with 7 bases fitting TRBD2. CDR1 and CDR2 from the germline V gene are ENHRY and SYGVKD. This CDR3 is 15 amino acids long. J lost 3 bases, V lost 8 bases, and 13 bases had no gene match. The CDR3 sequence: CAISRGSGSVYEQYF. In nucleotides, the CDR3 is TGTGCCATCTCCCGCGGGAGTGGCTCGGTCTACGAGCAGTACTTC.

The chain uses TRBV18 and TRBJ2-3; 12 bases agree with TRBD2. Germline trimming cut 5 bases from V and 0 bases from J; bases unmatched to any gene: 6. From germline, CDR1 is KGHSH and CDR2 LQKENI. The CDR3 length is 17 residues. This CDR3 is CASSSGTSGPSTDTQYF. Written as DNA, the CDR3 is TGTGCCAGCTCATCCGGGACTAGCGGGCCTAGCACAGATACGCAGTATTTT.

The V and J genes are TRBV7-8 and TRBJ1-3; D gene ambiguous. This CDR3 spans 12 amino acids. Between the trimmed V and J ends, which lost 6 bases and 6 bases, there was a span of 9 bases. CDR1 is SGHVS, CDR2 FQNEAQ, per germline. In DNA, the CDR3 is TGTGCCAGCAGGGCAGCAGAAAACACCATATATTTT. It is translated as CASRAAENTIYF.

J is TRBJ2-1 and V is TRBV6-4; 7 nucleotides agree with TRBD2. CDR3 length: 14 residues. In germline, CDR1 is MRHNA, CDR2 SNTAGT. V was pared by 3 bases and J by 6 bases, with 5 bases of the junction left unmatched. CDR3: CASSEGGPVNEQFF. As DNA, the CDR3 is TGTGCCAGCAGTGAGGGAGGGCCCGTCAATGAGCAGTTCTTC.

J is TRBJ2-7 and V is TRBV29-1, with 7 bases matching TRBD1. The CDR3 covers 11 residues. Germline values: CDR1 SQVTM, CDR2 ANQGSEA. V lost 7 bases and J lost 5; bases outside the gene matches: 5. CDR3 DNA: TGCAGCGGACTACAGGGGCACGAGCAGTACTTC. As protein: CSGLQGHEQYF.

This CDR3 is CATSRDSGSTDTQYF. CDR3 nucleotide sequence: TGTGCCACCAGCAGAGATAGCGGGAGCACAGATACGCAGTATTTT. The gene calls are TRBV15 and TRBJ2-3; 7 bases map to TRBD2. CDR1 and CDR2 (germline): LNHNV, YYDKDF (reference sequence). With 0 bases clipped from V and 0 bases from J, the junction kept 0 bases outside the gene matches. The CDR3 is made up of 15 amino acids.

The chain recombines TRBV7-8 with TRBJ2-7, with D possibly matching TRBD1 (6 bases). The germline gives CDR1 SGHVS, CDR2 FQNEAQ. V lost 5 bases and J 9 bases, leaving 20 bases between the germline ends. The CDR3 has 14 amino acids. Here the CDR3 reads CASSHGQIPGMQYF. CDR3 sequence (DNA): TGTGCCAGCAGCCACGGACAGATCCCTGGGATGCAGTACTTC.

This clone came up once. V usage is TRBV19 and J usage is TRBJ1-2; 7 nucleotides align to TRBD1. In germline, CDR1 is LNHDA, CDR2 SQIVND (reference sequence). V lost 3 bases and J lost 4; bases outside the gene matches: 2. The CDR3 totals 13 residues. CDR3 coding DNA: TGTGCCAGTAGTATGGACAGGACCTATGGCTACACCTTC. It codes for CASSMDRTYGYTF.